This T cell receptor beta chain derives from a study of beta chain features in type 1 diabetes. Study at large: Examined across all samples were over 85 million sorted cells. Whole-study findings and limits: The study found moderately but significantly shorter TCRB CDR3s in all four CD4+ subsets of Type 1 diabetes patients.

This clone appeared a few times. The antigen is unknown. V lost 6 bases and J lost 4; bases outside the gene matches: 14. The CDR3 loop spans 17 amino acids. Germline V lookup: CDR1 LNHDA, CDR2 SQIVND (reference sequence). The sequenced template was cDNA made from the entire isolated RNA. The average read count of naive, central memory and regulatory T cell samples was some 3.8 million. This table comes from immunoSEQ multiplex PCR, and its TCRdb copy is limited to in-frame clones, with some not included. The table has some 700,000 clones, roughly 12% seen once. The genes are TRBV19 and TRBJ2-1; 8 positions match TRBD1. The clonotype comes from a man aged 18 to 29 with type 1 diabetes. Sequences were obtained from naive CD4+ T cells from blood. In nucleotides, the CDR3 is TGTGCCAGTAGGGGCCCCCAGGGGGCGATGGGTTACAATGAGCAGTTCTTC. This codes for CASRGPQGAMGYNEQFF.